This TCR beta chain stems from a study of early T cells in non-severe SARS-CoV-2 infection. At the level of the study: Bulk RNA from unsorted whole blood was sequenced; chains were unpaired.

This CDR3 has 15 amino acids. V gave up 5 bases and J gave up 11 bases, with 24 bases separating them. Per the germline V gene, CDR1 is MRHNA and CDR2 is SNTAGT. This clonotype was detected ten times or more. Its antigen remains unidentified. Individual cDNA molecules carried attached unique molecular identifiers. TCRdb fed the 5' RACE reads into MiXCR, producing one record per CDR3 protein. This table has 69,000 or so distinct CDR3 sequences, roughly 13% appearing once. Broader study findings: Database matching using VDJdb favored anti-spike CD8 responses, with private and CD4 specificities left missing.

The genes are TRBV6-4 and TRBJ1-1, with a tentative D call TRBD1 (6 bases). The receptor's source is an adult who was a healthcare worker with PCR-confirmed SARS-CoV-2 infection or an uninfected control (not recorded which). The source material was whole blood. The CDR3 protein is CASSTSTGLGSVAFF. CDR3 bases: TGTGCCAGCAGTACCTCCACAGGGTTGGGTAGTGTTGCTTTCTTT.